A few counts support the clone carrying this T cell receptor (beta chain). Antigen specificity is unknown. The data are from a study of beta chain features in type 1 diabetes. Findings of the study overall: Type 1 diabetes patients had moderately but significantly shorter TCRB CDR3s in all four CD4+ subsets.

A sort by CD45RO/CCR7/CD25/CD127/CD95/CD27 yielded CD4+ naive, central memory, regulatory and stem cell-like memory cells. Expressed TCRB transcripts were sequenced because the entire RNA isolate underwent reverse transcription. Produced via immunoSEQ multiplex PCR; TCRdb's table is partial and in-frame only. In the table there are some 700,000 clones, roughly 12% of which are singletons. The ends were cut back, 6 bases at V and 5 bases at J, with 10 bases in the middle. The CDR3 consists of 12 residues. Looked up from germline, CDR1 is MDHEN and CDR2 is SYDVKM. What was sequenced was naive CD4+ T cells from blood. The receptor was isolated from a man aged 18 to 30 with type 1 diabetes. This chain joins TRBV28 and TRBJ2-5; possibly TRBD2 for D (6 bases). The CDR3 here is CASRRGLETQYF. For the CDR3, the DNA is TGTGCCAGCAGGCGGGGTTTGGAGACCCAGTACTTC.